This T cell receptor (beta chain) was sequenced for a study of shared clonotypes between healthy human individuals. Produced via immunoSEQ multiplex PCR; TCRdb's table is partial and in-frame only. Of nearly 1,000,000 clones detected, 70% to 85% appear once; the ten largest clones hold over 1.3%. The V and J ends lost 1 base and 0 bases respectively, with 3 bases between them. The germline V gene has CDR1 SNHLY and CDR2 FYNNEI. The CDR3 is 13 amino acids. All participating donors were Caucasian adults from Nashville, Tennessee. This clone appeared a few times. V gene TRBV2 combines with J gene TRBJ1-1; D uncertain. Sequencing was performed on memory CD4+ T cells sorted from blood. Subset meaning: CD45RA-negative fraction. This clonotype was sampled from a man aged 18-30 years in good health. The CDR3 here is CASSEEVNTEAFF. The CDR3 nucleotides read TGTGCCAGCAGTGAAGAGGTGAACACTGAAGCTTTCTTT. The full variable domain, rest sourced from reference TRBV2 and TRBJ1-1, is EPEVTQTPSHQVTQMGQEVILRCVPISNHLYFYWYRQILGQKVEFLVSFYNNEISEKSEIFDDQFSVERPDGSNFTLKIRSTKLEDSAMYFCASSEEVNTEAFFGQGTRLTVV.